What follows describes a single TCR beta chain. The V end was cut by 5 bases, the J end by 5 bases, with 16 bases between. This CDR3 contains 15 residues. Looked up from germline, CDR1 is SGHTA and CDR2 is FQGNSA. These data are taken from a study of blood T cell repertoires in COVID-19. Background on the study: Material from acute and convalescent COVID-19 was sourced from the United States, Italy and Spain. T cells, B-cell-depleted T cells, or PBMCs provided the cDNA or gDNA that served as material.

Original handling: Estimation of nucleated cell counts was performed using reference gene primer amplification. Repertoires were generated with immunoSEQ multiplex PCR, while TCRdb's copy carries only in-frame clones and drops some. Clone size and the V and J calls come from that table; the DNA yielded D and trimming. The sample has roughly 290,000 clones, 75% to 90% seen once. The receptor was isolated from a man aged 25-40 years with acute or convalescent COVID-19. The chain has TRBV7-2 and TRBJ1-5; no definite D call. Sequencing was performed on peripheral blood. In DNA, the CDR3 is TGTGCCAGCAGCGCTTCGTCGGGGAAGCATCAGCCCCAGCATTTT. Translated, it gives CASSASSGKHQPQHF.